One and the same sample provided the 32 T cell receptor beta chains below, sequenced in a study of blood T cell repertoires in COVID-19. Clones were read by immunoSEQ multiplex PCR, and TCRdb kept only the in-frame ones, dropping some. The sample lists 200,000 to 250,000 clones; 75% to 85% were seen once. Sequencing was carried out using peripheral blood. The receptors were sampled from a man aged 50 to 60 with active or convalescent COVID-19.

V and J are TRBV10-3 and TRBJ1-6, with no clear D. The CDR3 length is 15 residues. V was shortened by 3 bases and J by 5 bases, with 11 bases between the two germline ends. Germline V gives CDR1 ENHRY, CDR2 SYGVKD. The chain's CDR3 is CAISDSVLDNSPLHF. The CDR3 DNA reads TGTGCCATCAGTGACAGCGTCCTCGATAATTCACCCCTCCACTTT.

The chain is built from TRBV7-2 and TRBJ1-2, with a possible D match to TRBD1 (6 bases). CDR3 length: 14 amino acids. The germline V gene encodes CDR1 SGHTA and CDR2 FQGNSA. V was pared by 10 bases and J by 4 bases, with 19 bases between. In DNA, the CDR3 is TGTGCCACCGGGCAAGAAAGGGGGTTCTATGGCTACACCTTC. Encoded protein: CATGQERGFYGYTF. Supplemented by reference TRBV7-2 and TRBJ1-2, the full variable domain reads GAGVSQSPSNKVTEKGKDVELRCDPISGHTALYWYRQSLGQGLEFLIYFQGNSAPDKSGLPSDRFSAERTGGSVSTLTIQRTQQEDSAVYLCATGQERGFYGYTFGSGTRLTVV.

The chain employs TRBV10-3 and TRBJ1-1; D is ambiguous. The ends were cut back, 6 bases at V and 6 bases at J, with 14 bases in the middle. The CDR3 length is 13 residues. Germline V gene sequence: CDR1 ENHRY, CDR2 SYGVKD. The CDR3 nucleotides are TGTGCCATCAGCTCCACAGATTACCCTGAAGCTTTCTTT. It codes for CAISSTDYPEAFF.

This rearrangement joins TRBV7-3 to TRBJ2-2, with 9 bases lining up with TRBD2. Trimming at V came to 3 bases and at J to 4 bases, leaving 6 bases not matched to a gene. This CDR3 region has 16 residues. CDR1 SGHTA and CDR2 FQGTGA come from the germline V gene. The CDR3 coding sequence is TGTGCCAGCAGCTTGTTCAGCGGGGGGTCCACCGGGGAGCTGTTTTTT. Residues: CASSLFSGGSTGELFF.

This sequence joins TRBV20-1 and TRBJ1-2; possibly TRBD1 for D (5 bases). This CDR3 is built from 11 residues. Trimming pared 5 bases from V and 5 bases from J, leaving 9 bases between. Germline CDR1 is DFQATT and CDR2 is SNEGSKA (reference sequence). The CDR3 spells CSADQGYGYTF. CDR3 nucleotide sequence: TGCAGTGCTGACCAGGGATATGGCTACACCTTC.

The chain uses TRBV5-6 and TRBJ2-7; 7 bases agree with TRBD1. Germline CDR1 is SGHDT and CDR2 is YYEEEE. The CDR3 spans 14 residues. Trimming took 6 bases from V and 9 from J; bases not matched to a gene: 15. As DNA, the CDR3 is TGTGCCAGCACCCCTTGGAAGGGGGCCGTCGGGCAGTACTTC. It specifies CASTPWKGAVGQYF.

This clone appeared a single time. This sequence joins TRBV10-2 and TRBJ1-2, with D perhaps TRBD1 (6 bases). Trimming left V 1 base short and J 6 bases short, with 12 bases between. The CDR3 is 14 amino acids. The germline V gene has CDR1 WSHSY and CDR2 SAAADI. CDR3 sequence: CASSEWGQTNGYTF. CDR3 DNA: TGCGCCAGCAGTGAGTGGGGGCAAACGAATGGCTACACCTTC.

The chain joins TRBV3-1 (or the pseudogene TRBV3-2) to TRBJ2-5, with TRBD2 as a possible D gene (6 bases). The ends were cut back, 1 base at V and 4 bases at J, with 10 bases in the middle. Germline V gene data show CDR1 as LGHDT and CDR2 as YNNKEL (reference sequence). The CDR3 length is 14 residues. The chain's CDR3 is CASSQVGSGETQYF. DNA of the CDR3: TGTGCCAGCAGCCAAGTCGGGAGCGGAGAGACCCAGTACTTC.

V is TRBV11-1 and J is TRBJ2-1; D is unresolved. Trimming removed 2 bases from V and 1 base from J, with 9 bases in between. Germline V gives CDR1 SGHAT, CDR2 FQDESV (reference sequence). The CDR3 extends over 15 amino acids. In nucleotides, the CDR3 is TGTGCCAGCAGCTTATCTGCGGTTTCCTACAATGAGCAGTTCTTC. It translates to CASSLSAVSYNEQFF.

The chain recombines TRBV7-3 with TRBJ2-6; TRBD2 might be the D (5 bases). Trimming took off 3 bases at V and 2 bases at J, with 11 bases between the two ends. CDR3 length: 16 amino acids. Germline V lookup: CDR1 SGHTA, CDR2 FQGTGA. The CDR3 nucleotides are TGTGCCAGCAGCTTTACGGGGTTGGCTGGGGCCAACGTCCTGACTTTC. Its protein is CASSFTGLAGANVLTF.

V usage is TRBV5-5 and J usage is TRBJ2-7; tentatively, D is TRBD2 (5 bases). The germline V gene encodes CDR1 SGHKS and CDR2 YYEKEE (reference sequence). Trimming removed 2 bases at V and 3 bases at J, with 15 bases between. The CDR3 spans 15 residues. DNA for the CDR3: TGTGCCAGCAGCTTCGAGGTTCCGGGATTCTACGAGCAGTACTTC. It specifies CASSFEVPGFYEQYF.

CDR3 region: CAISEAGVSYGYTF. The CDR3 region has the DNA TGTGCCATCAGTGAGGCAGGGGTGAGCTATGGCTACACCTTC. The chain combines TRBV10-3 with TRBJ1-2; TRBD1 is a possible D gene (6 bases). The CDR3 has 14 residues. Looked up from germline, CDR1 is ENHRY and CDR2 is SYGVKD. With 2 bases removed from V and 4 bases from J, the gap between germline ends came to 11 bases.

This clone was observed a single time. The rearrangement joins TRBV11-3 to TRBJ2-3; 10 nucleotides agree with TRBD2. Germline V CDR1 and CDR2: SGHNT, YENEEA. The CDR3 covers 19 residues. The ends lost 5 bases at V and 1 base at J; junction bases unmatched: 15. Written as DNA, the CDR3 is TGTGCCAGCAGCCGAGGTCTGAGCGGGGGGGCCAGAGGCACAGATACGCAGTATTTT. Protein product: CASSRGLSGGARGTDTQYF.

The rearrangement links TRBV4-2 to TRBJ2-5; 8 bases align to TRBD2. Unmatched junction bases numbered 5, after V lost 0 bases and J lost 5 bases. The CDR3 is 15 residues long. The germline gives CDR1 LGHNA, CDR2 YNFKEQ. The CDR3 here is CASSQDWSSGETQYF. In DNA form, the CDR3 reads TGTGCCAGCAGCCAAGATTGGTCTAGCGGGGAGACCCAGTACTTC.

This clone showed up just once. The CDR3 bases are TGTGCCAGCAGCTTAGCAGTAGGGGTCACTCAGCCCCAGCATTTT. Translating gives CASSLAVGVTQPQHF. The rearrangement links TRBV7-8 to TRBJ1-5; a possible D gene is TRBD1 (5 bases). Per the germline V gene, CDR1 is SGHVS and CDR2 is FQNEAQ. CDR3 length: 15 residues. The V end lost 0 bases, the J end lost 6 bases, and 12 bases lay between the germline ends.

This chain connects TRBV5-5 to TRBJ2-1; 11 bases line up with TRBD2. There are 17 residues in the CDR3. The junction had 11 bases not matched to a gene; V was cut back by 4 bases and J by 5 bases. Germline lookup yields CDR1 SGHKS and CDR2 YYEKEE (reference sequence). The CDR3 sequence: CASSRPIAGGIHNEQFF. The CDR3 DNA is TGTGCCAGCAGCCGGCCTATAGCGGGAGGGATCCACAATGAGCAGTTCTTC. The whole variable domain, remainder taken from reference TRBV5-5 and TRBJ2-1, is DAGVTQSPTHLIKTRGQQVTLRCSPISGHKSVSWYQQVLGQGPQFIFQYYEKEERGRGNFPDRFSARQFPNYSSELNVNALLLGDSALYLCASSRPIAGGIHNEQFFGPGTRLTVL.

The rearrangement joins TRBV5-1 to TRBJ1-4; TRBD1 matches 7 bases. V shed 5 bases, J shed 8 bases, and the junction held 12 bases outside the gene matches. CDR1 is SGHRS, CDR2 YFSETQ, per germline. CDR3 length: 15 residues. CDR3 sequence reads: CASRSLTGTGEKLFF. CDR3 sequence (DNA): TGCGCCAGCAGATCGTTGACAGGGACGGGGGAAAAACTGTTTTTT.

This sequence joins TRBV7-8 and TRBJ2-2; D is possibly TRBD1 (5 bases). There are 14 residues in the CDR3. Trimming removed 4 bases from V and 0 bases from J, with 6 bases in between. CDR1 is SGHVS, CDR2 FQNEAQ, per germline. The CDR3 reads CASSWTPNTGELFF. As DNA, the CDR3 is TGTGCCAGCAGCTGGACACCGAACACCGGGGAGCTGTTTTTT.

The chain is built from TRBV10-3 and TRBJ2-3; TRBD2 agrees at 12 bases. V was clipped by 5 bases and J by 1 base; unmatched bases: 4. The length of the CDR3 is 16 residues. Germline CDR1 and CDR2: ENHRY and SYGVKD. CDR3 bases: TGTGCCATCAGTTCCCGGACTAGCGGGGGCACAGATACGCAGTATTTT. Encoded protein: CAISSRTSGGTDTQYF.

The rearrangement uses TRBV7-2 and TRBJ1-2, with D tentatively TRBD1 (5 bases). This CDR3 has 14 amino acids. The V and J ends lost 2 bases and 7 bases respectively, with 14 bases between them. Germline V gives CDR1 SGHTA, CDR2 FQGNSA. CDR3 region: CASSLFRGVGGYTF. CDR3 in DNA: TGTGCCAGCAGCTTATTTCGGGGGGTTGGTGGCTACACCTTC.

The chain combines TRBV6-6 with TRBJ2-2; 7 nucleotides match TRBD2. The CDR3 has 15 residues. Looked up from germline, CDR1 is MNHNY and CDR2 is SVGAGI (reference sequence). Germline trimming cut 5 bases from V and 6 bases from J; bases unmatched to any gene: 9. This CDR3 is CASSTGRGRAGELFF. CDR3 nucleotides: TGTGCCAGCAGTACGGGACGCGGGAGAGCCGGGGAGCTGTTTTTT.

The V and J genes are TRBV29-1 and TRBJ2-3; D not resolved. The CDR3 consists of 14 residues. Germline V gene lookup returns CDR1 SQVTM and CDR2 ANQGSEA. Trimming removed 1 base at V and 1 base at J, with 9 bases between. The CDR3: CSVEGEAGTDTQYF. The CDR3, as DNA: TGCAGCGTTGAAGGCGAGGCGGGCACAGATACGCAGTATTTT.

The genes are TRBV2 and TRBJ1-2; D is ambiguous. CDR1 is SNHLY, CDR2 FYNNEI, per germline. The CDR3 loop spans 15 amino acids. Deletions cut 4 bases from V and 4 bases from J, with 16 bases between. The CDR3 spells CASSVTPPHSYGYTF. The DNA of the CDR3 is TGTGCCAGCAGTGTAACCCCTCCCCACTCCTATGGCTACACCTTC.

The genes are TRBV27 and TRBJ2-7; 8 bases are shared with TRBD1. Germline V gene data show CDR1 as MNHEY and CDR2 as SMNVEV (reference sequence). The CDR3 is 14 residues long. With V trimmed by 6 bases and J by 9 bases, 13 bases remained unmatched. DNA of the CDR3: TGTGCCAGCAGGCCCGGGACAGGCGAGTTAGGGCAGTACGTC. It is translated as CASRPGTGELGQYV.

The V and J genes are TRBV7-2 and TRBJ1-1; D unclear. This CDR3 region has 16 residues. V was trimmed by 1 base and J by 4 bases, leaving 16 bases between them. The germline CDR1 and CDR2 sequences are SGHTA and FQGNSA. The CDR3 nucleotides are TGTGCCAGCAGCTTAGAAGGCCTGGAGGGTAGCACTGAAGCTTTCTTT. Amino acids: CASSLEGLEGSTEAFF.

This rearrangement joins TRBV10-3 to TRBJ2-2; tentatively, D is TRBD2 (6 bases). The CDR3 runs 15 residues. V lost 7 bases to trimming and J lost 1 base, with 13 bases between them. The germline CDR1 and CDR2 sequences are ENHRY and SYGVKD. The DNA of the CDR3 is TGTGCCATCATGTCCGGAGGGATGAACACCGGGGAGCTGTTTTTT. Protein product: CAIMSGGMNTGELFF.

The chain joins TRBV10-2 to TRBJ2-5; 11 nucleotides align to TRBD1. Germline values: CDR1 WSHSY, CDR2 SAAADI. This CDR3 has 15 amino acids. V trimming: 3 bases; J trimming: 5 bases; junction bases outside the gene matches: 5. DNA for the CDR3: TGCGCCAGCAGTGACCGAGGGACAGGGGGGGAGACCCAGTACTTC. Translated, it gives CASSDRGTGGETQYF.

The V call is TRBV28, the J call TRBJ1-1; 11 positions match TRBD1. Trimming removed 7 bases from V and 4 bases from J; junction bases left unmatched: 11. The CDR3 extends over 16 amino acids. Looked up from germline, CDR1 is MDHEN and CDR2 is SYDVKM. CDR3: CASTQDRGRGGTEAFF. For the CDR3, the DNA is TGTGCCAGCACCCAGGACAGGGGGCGAGGTGGCACTGAAGCTTTCTTT. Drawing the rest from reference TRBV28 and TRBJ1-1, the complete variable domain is DVKVTQSSRYLVKRTGEKVFLECVQDMDHENMFWYRQDPGLGLRLIYFSYDVKMKEKGDIPEGYSVSREKKERFSLILESASTNQTSMYLCASTQDRGRGGTEAFFGQGTRLTVV.

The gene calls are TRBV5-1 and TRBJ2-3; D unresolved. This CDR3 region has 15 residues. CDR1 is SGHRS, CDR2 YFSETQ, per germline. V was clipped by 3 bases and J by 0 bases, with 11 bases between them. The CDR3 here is CASSWAGPSTDTQYF. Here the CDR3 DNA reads TGCGCCAGCAGCTGGGCCGGCCCAAGCACAGATACGCAGTATTTT.

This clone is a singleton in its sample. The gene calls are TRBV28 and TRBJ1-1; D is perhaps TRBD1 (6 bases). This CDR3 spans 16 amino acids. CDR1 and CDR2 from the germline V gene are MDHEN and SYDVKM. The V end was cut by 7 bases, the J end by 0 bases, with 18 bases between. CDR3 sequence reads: CASNNGGGAMNTEAFF. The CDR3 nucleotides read TGTGCCAGCAACAATGGGGGGGGCGCCATGAACACTGAAGCTTTCTTT.

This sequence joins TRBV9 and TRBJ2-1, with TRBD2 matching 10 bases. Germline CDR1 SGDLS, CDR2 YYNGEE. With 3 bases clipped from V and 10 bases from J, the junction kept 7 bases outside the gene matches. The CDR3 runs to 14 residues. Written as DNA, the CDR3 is TGTGCCAGCAGCGCCAGCGGGGGGGCCAGAGAGCAGTTCTTC. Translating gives CASSASGGAREQFF.

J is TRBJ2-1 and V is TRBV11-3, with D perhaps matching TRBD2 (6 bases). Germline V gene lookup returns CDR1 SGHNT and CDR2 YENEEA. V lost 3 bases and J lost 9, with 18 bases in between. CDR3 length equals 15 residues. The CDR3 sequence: CASSLGGSGATEQFF. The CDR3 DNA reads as TGTGCCAGCAGCTTGGGGGGATCCGGGGCCACTGAGCAGTTCTTC.